These 22 T cell receptor beta chains share one sample of origin, sequenced in a study of blood T cell repertoires in COVID-19. Here immunoSEQ multiplex PCR was the method, and the copy in TCRdb shows in-frame clones only, minus some. The sample lists 390,000 or so clones; 80% to 90% were seen once. The sequenced sample was PBMCs or T cells enriched from blood (not recorded which). The receptors shown here come from a man aged 18 to 35 who had recovered from COVID-19.

The J gene is TRBJ1-5, the V gene TRBV27; D unresolved. Trimming pared 4 bases from V and 2 bases from J, leaving 9 bases between. This CDR3 region has 14 residues. Per germline, CDR1 MNHEY and CDR2 SMNVEV (reference sequence). The CDR3 region is CASSSPGGNQPQHF. Here the CDR3 DNA reads TGTGCCAGCAGTTCCCCCGGGGGCAATCAGCCCCAGCATTTT.

This clone has only a few counts. The rearrangement joins TRBV9 to TRBJ2-2, with 10 positions matching TRBD2. This CDR3 has 16 residues. Germline loops: CDR1 SGDLS, CDR2 YYNGEE. The trim removed 1 base at V and 7 bases at J, leaving 7 bases unmatched. The CDR3 is CASSVSGGAYGGELFF. DNA for the CDR3: TGTGCCAGCAGCGTAAGCGGGGGGGCGTACGGCGGGGAGCTGTTTTTT.

J is TRBJ1-5 and V is TRBV3-1 (or the pseudogene TRBV3-2); 10 bases line up with TRBD1. The V gene's germline CDR1 is LGHDT and CDR2 YNNKEL (reference sequence). J lost 6 bases, V lost 2 bases, and 1 base had no gene match. This CDR3 region has 14 residues. In DNA, the CDR3 is TGTGCCAGCAGCCAACGGGACAGGGGTCAGCCCCAGCATTTT. This translates into CASSQRDRGQPQHF.

The DNA of the CDR3 is TGTGCCAGCAGTACCTCCTCGTCAGGGATTAACTATGGCTACACCTTC. Amino acids: CASSTSSSGINYGYTF. The J gene is TRBJ1-2, the V gene TRBV28, with D tentatively TRBD1 (5 bases). Germline CDR1 is MDHEN and CDR2 is SYDVKM. The CDR3 totals 16 residues. V lost 5 bases to trimming and J lost 1 base, with 17 bases between them.

The V and J genes are TRBV7-2 and TRBJ1-1, with unresolved D. The CDR3 extends over 15 amino acids. Germline V lookup: CDR1 SGHTA, CDR2 FQGNSA. Trimming shortened V by 3 bases and J by 1 base, and 12 bases separated the two germline ends. The CDR3 protein is CASSLRTGENTEAFF. CDR3 nucleotides: TGTGCCAGCAGCTTGAGGACTGGGGAGAACACTGAAGCTTTCTTT.

This chain joins TRBV7-2 and TRBJ2-5; D is undetermined. Trimming took 4 bases from V and 0 from J, leaving 9 bases between them. In germline, CDR1 is SGHTA, CDR2 FQGNSA. The CDR3 runs to 14 residues. CDR3 nucleotides: TGTGCCAGCAGCTGGGCTCTGAACCAAGAGACCCAGTACTTC. Amino acid sequence: CASSWALNQETQYF. Filled out from reference TRBV7-2 and TRBJ2-5, the complete variable domain reads GAGVSQSPSNKVTEKGKDVELRCDPISGHTALYWYRQSLGQGLEFLIYFQGNSAPDKSGLPSDRFSAERTGGSVSTLTIQRTQQEDSAVYLCASSWALNQETQYFGPGTRLLVL.

This chain connects TRBV7-3 to TRBJ2-1; 10 bases map to TRBD2. The length of the CDR3 is 15 residues. Germline V gene lookup returns CDR1 SGHTA and CDR2 FQGTGA. Germline trimming cut 2 bases from V and 6 bases from J; bases unmatched to any gene: 4. CDR3 sequence reads: CASSLSSGSGNEQFF. The CDR3 nucleotides are TGTGCCAGCAGCTTATCTAGCGGGAGTGGCAATGAGCAGTTCTTC.

The chain is built from TRBV5-1 and TRBJ1-2; maybe TRBD1 (5 bases). The V gene's germline CDR1 is SGHRS and CDR2 YFSETQ. The length of the CDR3 is 18 residues. V lost 0 bases and J 4 bases, leaving 22 bases between the germline ends. The CDR3, as DNA: TGCGCCAGCAGCTTGGCCGTGGCAGGGAGGAGTGCTTCCTATGGCTACACCTTC. Translating it yields CASSLAVAGRSASYGYTF. The variable domain in full, with the rest retrieved from reference TRBV5-1 and TRBJ1-2, is KAGVTQTPRYLIKTRGQQVTLSCSPISGHRSVSWYQQTPGQGLQFLFEYFSETQRNKGNFPGRFSGRQFSNSRSEMNVSTLELGDSALYLCASSLAVAGRSASYGYTFGSGTRLTVV.

The DNA for the CDR3 is TGTGCCAGCAGTACCGCCGGGACAGGGGGTGACAATGAGCAGTTCTTC. Protein: CASSTAGTGGDNEQFF. The gene calls are TRBV28 and TRBJ2-1; 11 positions match TRBD1. Trimming removed 5 bases from V and 5 bases from J; junction bases left unmatched: 8. The CDR3 consists of 16 residues. The germline CDR1 and CDR2 sequences are MDHEN and SYDVKM.

The J gene is TRBJ2-1, the V gene TRBV6-6; TRBD2 aligns across 8 bases. This CDR3 has 17 amino acids. Germline CDR1 reads MNHNY; CDR2 reads SVGAGI (reference sequence). The ends lost 5 bases at V and 4 bases at J; junction bases unmatched: 13. The CDR3 sequence is CASSRTSNGVWYNEQFF. DNA of the CDR3: TGTGCCAGCAGTCGGACTAGCAATGGTGTGTGGTACAATGAGCAGTTCTTC.

The chain uses TRBV7-9 and TRBJ2-2, with TRBD2 matching over 9 bases. CDR1 and CDR2 from the germline V gene are SEHNR and FQNEAQ (reference sequence). The CDR3 loop spans 16 amino acids. The V segment lost 2 bases and the J segment 5 bases; nucleotides outside the gene matches: 6. CDR3 sequence: CASSLSGGRGTGELFF. The CDR3 DNA is TGTGCCAGCAGCTTAAGCGGCGGGAGGGGAACCGGGGAGCTGTTTTTT.

The chain recombines TRBV6-2 or TRBV6-3 with TRBJ2-7; 12 nucleotides agree with TRBD2. The germline CDR1 and CDR2 sequences are MNHEY and SVGEGT. V lost 6 bases to trimming and J lost 1 base; unmatched junction nucleotides: 13. The CDR3 loop spans 18 amino acids. CDR3 in amino acids: CASSSGLAGLGRSYEQYF. The CDR3 nucleotides read TGTGCCAGCAGCTCTGGACTAGCGGGATTAGGAAGATCCTACGAGCAGTACTTC.

The genes are TRBV7-3 and TRBJ1-1; D not resolved. CDR1 is SGHTA and CDR2 is FQGTGA in the germline V gene. The CDR3 consists of 13 residues. The germline V and J ends were trimmed by 0 bases and 7 bases, with 9 bases remaining between them. This CDR3 reads CASSLTSAGEAFF. DNA for the CDR3: TGTGCCAGCAGCTTAACGTCGGCGGGTGAAGCTTTCTTT.

The chain employs TRBV19 and TRBJ2-4; a weak D match, TRBD2 (6 bases). The V end was cut by 2 bases, the J end by 8 bases, with 13 bases between. The CDR3 runs 14 residues. CDR1 and CDR2 (germline): LNHDA, SQIVND (reference sequence). CDR3 nucleotide sequence: TGTGCCAGTAGTATATCGGTCTCGGGAGACATTCAGTACTTC. As protein: CASSISVSGDIQYF.

The gene calls are TRBV18 and TRBJ1-1, with 11 bases aligning to TRBD1. The CDR3 is 17 amino acids. Trimming took 3 bases from V and 4 from J; bases not matched to a gene: 10. Germline loops: CDR1 KGHSH, CDR2 LQKENI. In DNA, the CDR3 is TGTGCCAGCTCACCGCGTCAGGGGACAGGGGGTCCCACTGAAGCTTTCTTT. Its protein product is CASSPRQGTGGPTEAFF.

V and J are TRBV5-1 and TRBJ1-4; a weak D match, TRBD1 (6 bases). CDR3 length: 15 residues. CDR1 SGHRS and CDR2 YFSETQ come from the germline V gene. V gave up 5 bases and J gave up 8 bases, with 19 bases separating them. CDR3 loop: CASSLVTGFGEKLFF. Written as DNA, the CDR3 is TGCGCCAGCAGTCTTGTAACAGGGTTTGGCGAAAAACTGTTTTTT.

The chain uses TRBV4-1 and TRBJ2-2; 7 nucleotides match TRBD1. With V trimmed by 10 bases and J by 6 bases, 2 bases remained unmatched. This CDR3 has 11 residues. Per germline, CDR1 MGHRA and CDR2 YSYEKL. The CDR3, as DNA: TGCGCCACTCAGGGGGCCGGGGAGCTGTTTTTT. It codes for CATQGAGELFF.

This chain links TRBV25-1 with TRBJ1-6; D is unresolved. V lost 6 bases, J lost 7 bases, and 13 bases lay in between. This CDR3 comprises 14 residues. Germline-derived CDR1 and CDR2 are MGHDK and SYGVNS. The CDR3 sequence is CASSADTSNSPLHF. CDR3 bases: TGTGCCAGCAGCGCAGACACCTCGAATTCACCCCTCCACTTT.

The chain couples TRBV29-1 to TRBJ2-1; possibly TRBD2 for D (6 bases). The V gene lost 4 bases and the J gene lost 6 bases, with 16 bases spanning the gap. The CDR3 length is 14 residues. Germline V gene lookup returns CDR1 SQVTM and CDR2 ANQGSEA. CDR3 amino acids: CSVVGEADPNEQFF. The CDR3 coding sequence is TGCAGCGTTGTTGGGGAGGCAGATCCCAATGAGCAGTTCTTC.

The chain has TRBV7-9 and TRBJ2-5; no definite D call. Looked up from germline, CDR1 is SEHNR and CDR2 is FQNEAQ (reference sequence). The CDR3 sequence is 11 residues long. V gave up 5 bases and J gave up 3 bases, with 4 bases separating them. The CDR3 region is CASSREETQYF. For the CDR3, the DNA is TGTGCCAGCAGCAGAGAAGAGACCCAGTACTTC.

V is TRBV28 and J is TRBJ1-2; the D is unclear. Trimming left V 6 bases short and J 8 bases short, with 13 bases between. The CDR3 extends over 12 amino acids. Germline lookup yields CDR1 MDHEN and CDR2 SYDVKM. CDR3 amino acids: CASRPTNQGYTF. The CDR3 coding sequence is TGTGCCAGCAGACCTACGAACCAAGGCTACACCTTC.

The chain is built from TRBV9 and TRBJ2-7; TRBD1 agrees at 9 bases. Germline V lookup: CDR1 SGDLS, CDR2 YYNGEE. CDR3 length: 15 amino acids. V lost 3 bases and J lost 3; bases outside the gene matches: 7. For the CDR3, the DNA is TGTGCCAGCAGCGCCTCCGGGACAGGGAACTACGAGCAGTACTTC. It encodes CASSASGTGNYEQYF. The full variable domain, completed using reference TRBV9 and TRBJ2-7, is DSGVTQTPKHLITATGQRVTLRCSPRSGDLSVYWYQQSLDQGLQFLIQYYNGEERAKGNILERFSAQQFPDLHSELNLSSLELGDSALYFCASSASGTGNYEQYFGPGTRLTVT.